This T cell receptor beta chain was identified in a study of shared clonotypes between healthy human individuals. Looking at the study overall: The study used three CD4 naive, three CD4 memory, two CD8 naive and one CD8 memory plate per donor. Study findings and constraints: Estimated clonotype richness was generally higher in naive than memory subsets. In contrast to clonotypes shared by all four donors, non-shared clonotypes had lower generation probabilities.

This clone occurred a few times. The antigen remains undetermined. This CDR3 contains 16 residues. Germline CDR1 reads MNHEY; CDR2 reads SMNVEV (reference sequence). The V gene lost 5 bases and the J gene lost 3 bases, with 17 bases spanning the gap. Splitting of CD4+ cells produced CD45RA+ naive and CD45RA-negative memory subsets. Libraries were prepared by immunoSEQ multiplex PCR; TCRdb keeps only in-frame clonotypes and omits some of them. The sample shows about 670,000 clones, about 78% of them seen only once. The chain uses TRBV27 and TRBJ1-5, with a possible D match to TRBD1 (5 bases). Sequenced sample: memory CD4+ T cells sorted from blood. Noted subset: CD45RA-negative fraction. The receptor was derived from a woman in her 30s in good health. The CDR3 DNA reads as TGTGCCAGCAGTCCTTTAGTCGGGGGTTCCAATCAGCCCCAGCATTTT. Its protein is CASSPLVGGSNQPQHF.